This entry features one TCR beta chain sequence. Antigen unknown. This sample is part of a study of CD8+CD57+ T cells in acquired aplastic anemia. Study outcomes and limitations: Patients and controls had in common twenty-nine CD8+ CDR3 sequences.

Those patients picked for sequencing had displayed CD8+CD57+ cell expansion on flow cytometry. The trim removed 0 bases at V and 0 bases at J, leaving 4 bases unmatched. The CDR3 has 17 residues. CDR1 and CDR2 (germline): MNHNS, SASEGT. TCR beta VDJ and CDR3 profiling used genomic DNA as template. MiXCR, applied by TCRdb to the reads, yields one record per CDR3 protein. This table holds some 120,000 distinct CDR3 sequences, about 40% found once. Sequenced input: sorted CD4+, CD8+, or CD8+CD57+ T cells (not recorded which) from PBMCs. J is TRBJ2-3 and V is TRBV6-1, with TRBD2 identical over 9 bases. This receptor was identified in a human donor with aplastic anemia. The CDR3 sequence: CASSEARLAVSTDTQYF. As DNA, the CDR3 is TGTGCCAGCAGTGAAGCACGACTAGCGGTTAGCACAGATACGCAGTATTTT.